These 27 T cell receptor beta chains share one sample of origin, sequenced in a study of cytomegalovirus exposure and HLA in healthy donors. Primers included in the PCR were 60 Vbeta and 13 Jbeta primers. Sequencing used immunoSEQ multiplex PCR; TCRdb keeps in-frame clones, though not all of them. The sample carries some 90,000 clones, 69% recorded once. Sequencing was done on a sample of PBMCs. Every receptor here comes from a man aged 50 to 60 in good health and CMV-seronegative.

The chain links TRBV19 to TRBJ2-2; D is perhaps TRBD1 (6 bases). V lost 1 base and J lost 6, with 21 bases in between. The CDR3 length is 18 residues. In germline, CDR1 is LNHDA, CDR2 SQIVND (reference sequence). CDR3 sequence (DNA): TGTGCCAGTAGTATAGTGGTCTTCGTCCAGGGGTCATCCGGGGAGCTGTTTTTT. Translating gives CASSIVVFVQGSSGELFF.

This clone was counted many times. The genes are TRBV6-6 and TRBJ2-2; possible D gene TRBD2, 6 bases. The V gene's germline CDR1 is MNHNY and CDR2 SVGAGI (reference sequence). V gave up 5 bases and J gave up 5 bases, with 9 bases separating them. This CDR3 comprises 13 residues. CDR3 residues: CASSLLATGELFF. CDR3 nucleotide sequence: TGTGCCAGCAGTCTACTAGCTACCGGGGAGCTGTTTTTT.

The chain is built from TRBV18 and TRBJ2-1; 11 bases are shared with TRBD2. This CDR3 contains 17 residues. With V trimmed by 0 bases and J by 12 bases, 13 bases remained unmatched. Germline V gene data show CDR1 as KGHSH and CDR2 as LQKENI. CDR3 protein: CASSPPRGLAEERGQFF. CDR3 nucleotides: TGTGCCAGCTCACCACCGAGGGGACTAGCGGAGGAAAGAGGGCAGTTCTTC.

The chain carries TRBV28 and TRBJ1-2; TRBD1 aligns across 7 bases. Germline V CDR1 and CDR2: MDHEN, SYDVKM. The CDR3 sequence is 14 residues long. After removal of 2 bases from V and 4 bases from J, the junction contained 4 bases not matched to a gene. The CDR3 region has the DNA TGTGCCAGCAGTTTACGTGGACAGGCCTATGGCTACACCTTC. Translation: CASSLRGQAYGYTF.

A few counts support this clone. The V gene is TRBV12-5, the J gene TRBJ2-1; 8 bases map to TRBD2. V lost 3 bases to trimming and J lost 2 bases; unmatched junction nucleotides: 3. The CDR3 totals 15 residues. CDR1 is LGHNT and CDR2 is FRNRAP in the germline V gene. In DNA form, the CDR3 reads TGTGCTAGTGGTTTAATAGCGGGACCCTACAATGAGCAGTTCTTC. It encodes CASGLIAGPYNEQFF.

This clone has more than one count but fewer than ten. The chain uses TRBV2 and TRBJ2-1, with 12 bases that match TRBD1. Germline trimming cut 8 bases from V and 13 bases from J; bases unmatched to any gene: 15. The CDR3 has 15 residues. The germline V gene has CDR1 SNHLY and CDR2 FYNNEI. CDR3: CASEGRGTGGAGQFF. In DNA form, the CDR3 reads TGTGCCAGCGAGGGAAGGGGGACAGGGGGCGCGGGCCAGTTCTTC.

Here the CDR3 DNA reads TGTGCCCTCGAGGGTGGCACTGAAGCTTTCTTT. It translates to CALEGGTEAFF. The V and J genes are TRBV27 and TRBJ1-1; no firm D call. Trimming removed 11 bases from V and 4 bases from J, with 11 bases in between. Germline V gene sequence: CDR1 MNHEY, CDR2 SMNVEV (reference sequence). CDR3 size: 11 residues.

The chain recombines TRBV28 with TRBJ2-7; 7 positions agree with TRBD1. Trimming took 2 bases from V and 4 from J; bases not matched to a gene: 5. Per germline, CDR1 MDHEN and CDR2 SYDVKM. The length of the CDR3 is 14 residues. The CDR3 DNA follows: TGTGCCAGCAGTTTAAGGGGGCACGGATACGAGCAGTACTTC. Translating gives CASSLRGHGYEQYF. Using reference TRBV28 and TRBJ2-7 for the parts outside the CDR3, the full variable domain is DVKVTQSSRYLVKRTGEKVFLECVQDMDHENMFWYRQDPGLGLRLIYFSYDVKMKEKGDIPEGYSVSREKKERFSLILESASTNQTSMYLCASSLRGHGYEQYFGPGTRLTVT.

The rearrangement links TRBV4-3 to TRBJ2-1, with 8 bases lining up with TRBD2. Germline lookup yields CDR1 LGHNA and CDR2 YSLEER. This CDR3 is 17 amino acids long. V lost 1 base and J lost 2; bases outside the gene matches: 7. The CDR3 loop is CASSQGRTSGTYNEQFF. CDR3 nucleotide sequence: TGCGCCAGCAGCCAAGGGCGAACTAGCGGCACCTACAATGAGCAGTTCTTC.

The CDR3 sequence is CASSRLSDRGYGYTF. CDR3 nucleotide sequence: TGTGCCAGCAGCCGACTCTCCGACAGGGGATACGGCTACACCTTC. V and J are TRBV6-5 and TRBJ1-2, with 8 positions matching TRBD1. From germline, CDR1 is MNHEY and CDR2 SVGAGI. With V trimmed by 6 bases and J by 8 bases, 14 bases remained unmatched. There are 15 residues in the CDR3.

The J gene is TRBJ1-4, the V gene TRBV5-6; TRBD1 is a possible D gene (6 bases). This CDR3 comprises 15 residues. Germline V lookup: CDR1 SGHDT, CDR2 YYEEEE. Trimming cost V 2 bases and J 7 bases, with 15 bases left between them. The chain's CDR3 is CASSLGRTGPEKLFF. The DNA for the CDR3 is TGTGCCAGCAGCTTAGGTCGCACAGGGCCTGAAAAACTGTTTTTT.

CDR3: CASSRETGLSYNEQFF. DNA for the CDR3: TGTGCCAGCAGCCGAGAGACAGGACTCTCCTACAATGAGCAGTTCTTC. The chain recombines TRBV5-6 with TRBJ2-1, with TRBD1 as a possible D gene (6 bases). Trimming pared 4 bases from V and 0 bases from J, leaving 14 bases between. Germline lookup yields CDR1 SGHDT and CDR2 YYEEEE. This CDR3 has 16 amino acids.

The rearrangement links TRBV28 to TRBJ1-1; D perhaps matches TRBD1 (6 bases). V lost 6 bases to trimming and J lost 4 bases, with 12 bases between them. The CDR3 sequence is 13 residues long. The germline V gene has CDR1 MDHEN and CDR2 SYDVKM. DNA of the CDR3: TGTGCCAGCAGGGTGGACAGAGGCACTGAAGCTTTCTTT. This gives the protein CASRVDRGTEAFF.

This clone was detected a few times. The CDR3 DNA follows: TGTGCCAGCAGTGACAGGGACAGGGAACCAATTGCAACTAATGAAAAACTGTTTTTT. Translated, it gives CASSDRDREPIATNEKLFF. The chain recombines TRBV6-1 with TRBJ1-4; 9 bases are shared with TRBD1. Germline V gene lookup returns CDR1 MNHNS and CDR2 SASEGT. The length of the CDR3 is 19 residues. V was clipped by 3 bases and J by 0 bases; unmatched bases: 11.

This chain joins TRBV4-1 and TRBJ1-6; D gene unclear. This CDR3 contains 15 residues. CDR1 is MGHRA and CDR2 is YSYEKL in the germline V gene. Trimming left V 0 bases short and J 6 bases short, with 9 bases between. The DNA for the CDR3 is TGCGCCAGCAGCCAAGACAGAACTATTAATTCACCCCTCCACTTT. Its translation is CASSQDRTINSPLHF.

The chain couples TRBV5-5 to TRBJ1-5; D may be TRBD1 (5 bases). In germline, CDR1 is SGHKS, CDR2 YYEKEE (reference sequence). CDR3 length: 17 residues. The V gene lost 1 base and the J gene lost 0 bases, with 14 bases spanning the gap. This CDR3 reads CASSLRRDPVSNQPQHF. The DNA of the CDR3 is TGTGCCAGCAGCTTGAGGAGGGACCCTGTTAGCAATCAGCCCCAGCATTTT. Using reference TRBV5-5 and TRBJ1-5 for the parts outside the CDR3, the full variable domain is DAGVTQSPTHLIKTRGQQVTLRCSPISGHKSVSWYQQVLGQGPQFIFQYYEKEERGRGNFPDRFSARQFPNYSSELNVNALLLGDSALYLCASSLRRDPVSNQPQHFGDGTRLSIL.

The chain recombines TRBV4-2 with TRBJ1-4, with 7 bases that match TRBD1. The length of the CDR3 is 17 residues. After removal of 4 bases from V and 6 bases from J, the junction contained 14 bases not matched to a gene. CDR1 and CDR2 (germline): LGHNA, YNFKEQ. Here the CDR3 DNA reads TGTGCCAGCAGCCCGGTAGTCGAGGGGGCGCGGGATGAAAAACTGTTTTTT. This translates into CASSPVVEGARDEKLFF.

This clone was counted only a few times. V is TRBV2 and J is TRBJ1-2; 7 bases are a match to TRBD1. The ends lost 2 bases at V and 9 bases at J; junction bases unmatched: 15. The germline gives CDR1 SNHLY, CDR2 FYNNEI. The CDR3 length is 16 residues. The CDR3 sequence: CASSELQGSFVKRYTF. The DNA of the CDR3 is TGTGCCAGCAGTGAATTACAGGGGAGTTTTGTTAAGCGCTACACCTTC.

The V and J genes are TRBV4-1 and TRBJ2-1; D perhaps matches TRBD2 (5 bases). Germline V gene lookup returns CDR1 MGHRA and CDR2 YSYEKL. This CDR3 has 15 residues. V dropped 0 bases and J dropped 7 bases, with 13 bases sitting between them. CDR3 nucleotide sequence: TGCGCCAGCAGCCAAGATTTGTATTCGGGGAATGAGCAGTTCTTC. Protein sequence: CASSQDLYSGNEQFF.

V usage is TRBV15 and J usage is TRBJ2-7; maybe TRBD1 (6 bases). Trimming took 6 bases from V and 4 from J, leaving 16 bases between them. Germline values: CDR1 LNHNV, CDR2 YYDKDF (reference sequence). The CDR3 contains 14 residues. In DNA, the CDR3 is TGTGCCACCAGTCAGGCCCCGAGGGGGTACGAGCAGTACTTC. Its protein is CATSQAPRGYEQYF.

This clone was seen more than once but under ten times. CDR3 sequence: CASIPSAVGNEKLFF. For the CDR3, the DNA is TGTGCCAGCATTCCCTCGGCGGTGGGTAATGAAAAACTGTTTTTT. The V gene is TRBV7-2, the J gene TRBJ1-4; D not certain. Germline-derived CDR1 and CDR2 are SGHTA and FQGNSA. CDR3 size: 15 residues. V was trimmed by 7 bases and J by 4 bases, leaving 16 bases between them.

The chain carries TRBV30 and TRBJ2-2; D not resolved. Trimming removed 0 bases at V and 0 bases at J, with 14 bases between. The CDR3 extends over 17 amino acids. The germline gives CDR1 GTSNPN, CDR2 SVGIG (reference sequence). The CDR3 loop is CAWSVSRQFSNTGELFF. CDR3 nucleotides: TGTGCCTGGAGTGTATCCCGCCAGTTTTCGAACACCGGGGAGCTGTTTTTT.

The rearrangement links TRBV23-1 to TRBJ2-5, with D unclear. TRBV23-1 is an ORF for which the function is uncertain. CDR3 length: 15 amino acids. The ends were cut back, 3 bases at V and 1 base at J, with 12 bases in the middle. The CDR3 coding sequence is TGCGCCAGCAGTCAGCGAACCCGACTCCAAGAGACCCAGTACTTC. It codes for CASSQRTRLQETQYF.

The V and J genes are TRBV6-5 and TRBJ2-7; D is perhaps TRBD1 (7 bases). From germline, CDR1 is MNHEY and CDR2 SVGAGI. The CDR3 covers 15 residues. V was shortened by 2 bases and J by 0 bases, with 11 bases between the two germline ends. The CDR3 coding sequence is TGTGCCAGCAGTTACGGCGGGACAGCCTCCTACGAGCAGTACTTC. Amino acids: CASSYGGTASYEQYF.

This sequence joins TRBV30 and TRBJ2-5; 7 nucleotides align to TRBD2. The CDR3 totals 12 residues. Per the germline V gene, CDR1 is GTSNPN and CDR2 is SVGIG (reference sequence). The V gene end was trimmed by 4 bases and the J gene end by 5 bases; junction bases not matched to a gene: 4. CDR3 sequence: CAWTAGWETQYF. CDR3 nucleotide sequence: TGTGCCTGGACAGCGGGGTGGGAGACCCAGTACTTC. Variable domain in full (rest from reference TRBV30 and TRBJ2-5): SQTIHQWPATLVQPVGSPLSLECTVEGTSNPNLYWYRQAAGRGLQLLFYSVGIGQISSEVPQNLSASRPQDRQFILSSKKLLLSDSGFYLCAWTAGWETQYFGPGTRLLVL.

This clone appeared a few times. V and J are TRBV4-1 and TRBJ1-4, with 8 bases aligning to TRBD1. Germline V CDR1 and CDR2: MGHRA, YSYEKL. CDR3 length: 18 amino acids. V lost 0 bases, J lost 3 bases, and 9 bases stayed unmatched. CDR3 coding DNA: TGCGCCAGCAGCCAAGAGAGGGACAGGATTAGTTCTAATGAAAAACTGTTTTTT. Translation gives CASSQERDRISSNEKLFF.

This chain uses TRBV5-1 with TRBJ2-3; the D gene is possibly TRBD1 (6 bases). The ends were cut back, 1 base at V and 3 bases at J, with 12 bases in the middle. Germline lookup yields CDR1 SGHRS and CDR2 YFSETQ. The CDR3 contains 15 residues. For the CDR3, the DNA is TGCGCCAGCAGCTTGACAACAGGGTCAACAGATACGCAGTATTTT. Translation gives CASSLTTGSTDTQYF.